This entry lists 20 T cell receptor beta chains sequenced from one sample in a study of OX40 agonist ivuxolimab in advanced cancers. Assay used: immunoSEQ multiplex PCR; TCRdb lists only in-frame clones, some missing. The data show about 76,000 clones, roughly 84% seen once. Sample: CD4+ or CD8+ T cells sorted from blood, taken in a trial of the OX40 agonist ivuxolimab. Receptor source: an adult with an advanced solid tumor such as melanoma, head and neck, liver or kidney cancer.

The chain combines TRBV11-3 with TRBJ2-1, with 8 bases aligning to TRBD1. Germline CDR1 and CDR2: SGHNT and YENEEA. The CDR3 runs 16 residues. V trimming: 5 bases; J trimming: 5 bases; junction bases outside the gene matches: 11. The CDR3 loop is CASSDLRDRSHNEQFF. The CDR3 DNA is TGTGCCAGCAGCGACTTGAGGGACAGGTCCCACAATGAGCAGTTCTTC.

The chain is built from TRBV25-1 and TRBJ1-3; TRBD1 might be the D (6 bases). V dropped 7 bases and J dropped 2 bases, with 15 bases sitting between them. This CDR3 has 15 residues. The germline gives CDR1 MGHDK, CDR2 SYGVNS. CDR3 nucleotides: TGTGCCAGCAAGGGACAACCCGCCGCTGGAAACACCATATATTTT. It is translated as CASKGQPAAGNTIYF.

V is TRBV28 and J is TRBJ1-5; D is perhaps TRBD1 (5 bases). The germline gives CDR1 MDHEN, CDR2 SYDVKM. The CDR3 contains 17 residues. V lost 10 bases, J lost 0 bases, and 22 bases lay in between. This CDR3 reads CATYPWARDYSNQPQHF. For the CDR3, the DNA is TGTGCCACTTACCCTTGGGCCAGGGATTATAGCAATCAGCCCCAGCATTTT.

The chain links TRBV27 to TRBJ2-6; 8 bases are shared with TRBD1. This CDR3 has 17 amino acids. Germline V gene sequence: CDR1 MNHEY, CDR2 SMNVEV (reference sequence). V was clipped by 4 bases and J by 2 bases; unmatched bases: 7. The CDR3 loop reads CASSSRRGLAGANVLTF. CDR3 sequence (DNA): TGTGCCAGCAGTTCCCGCAGGGGGCTGGCTGGGGCCAACGTCCTGACTTTC.

With respect to this clone: Other DNA sequences of this sample code for an identical CDR3. V and J are TRBV5-1 and TRBJ1-5; unclear D gene. Trimming cost V 3 bases and J 4 bases, with 8 bases left between them. CDR1 SGHRS and CDR2 YFSETQ come from the germline V gene. CDR3 size: 13 residues. CDR3 amino acids: CASSSDGNQPQHF. The CDR3 DNA is TGCGCCAGCAGCTCCGACGGAAATCAGCCCCAGCATTTT.

This rearrangement joins TRBV28 to TRBJ1-6; 7 bases line up with TRBD1. With V trimmed by 5 bases and J by 5 bases, 9 bases remained unmatched. This CDR3 region has 16 residues. Germline lookup yields CDR1 MDHEN and CDR2 SYDVKM. Written as DNA, the CDR3 is TGTGCCAGCAGTCTCCGGACAGGTGGCAATAATTCACCCCTCCACTTT. Residues: CASSLRTGGNNSPLHF.

The rearrangement joins TRBV18 to TRBJ2-2; possible D gene TRBD2, 5 bases. The CDR3 runs to 15 residues. The germline CDR1 and CDR2 sequences are KGHSH and LQKENI. V was cut by 1 base and J by 4 bases, with 10 bases left in between. CDR3 sequence reads: CASSPLGGFTGELFF. The DNA for the CDR3 is TGTGCCAGCTCACCACTCGGCGGGTTCACCGGGGAGCTGTTTTTT.

The rearrangement joins TRBV7-9 to TRBJ2-5; no reliable D call. Germline CDR1 SEHNR, CDR2 FQNEAQ (reference sequence). Trimming pared 4 bases from V and 5 bases from J, leaving 17 bases between. The length of the CDR3 is 15 residues. The CDR3 DNA is TGTGCCAGCAGCTCCCTTGGCCCTTTGCGGGAGACCCAGTACTTC. It yields the protein CASSSLGPLRETQYF.

This chain connects TRBV4-3 to TRBJ1-3; the D gene is possibly TRBD1 (6 bases). This CDR3 is 17 amino acids long. The V end lost 4 bases, the J end lost 0 bases, and 16 bases lay between the germline ends. Germline CDR1 reads LGHNA; CDR2 reads YSLEER. CDR3 residues: CASSLTITGSSGNTIYF. The CDR3 nucleotides read TGCGCCAGCAGCCTTACAATAACAGGGAGCTCTGGAAACACCATATATTTT.

The rearrangement links TRBV5-5 to TRBJ2-5; no firm D call. The CDR3 is made up of 14 amino acids. V lost 0 bases and J 2 bases, leaving 8 bases between the germline ends. Germline lookup yields CDR1 SGHKS and CDR2 YYEKEE (reference sequence). CDR3 sequence (DNA): TGTGCCAGCAGCTTGGACGTGGGGCAAGAGACCCAGTACTTC. Its protein is CASSLDVGQETQYF.

CDR3 amino acids: CASSLGWTGHTEAFF. CDR3 DNA: TGTGCCAGCAGCCTGGGCTGGACAGGCCACACTGAAGCTTTCTTT. This chain connects TRBV7-3 to TRBJ1-1; 7 positions match TRBD1. The CDR3 length is 15 residues. The germline V gene has CDR1 SGHTA and CDR2 FQGTGA. The J segment lost 3 bases and the V segment lost 5 bases, leaving 9 bases of the junction unmatched.

This chain joins TRBV6-6 and TRBJ2-5; 8 bases match TRBD1. The V segment lost 6 bases and the J segment 1 base; nucleotides outside the gene matches: 4. CDR3 length: 14 amino acids. The germline CDR1 and CDR2 sequences are MNHNY and SVGAGI (reference sequence). CDR3 region: CASSLGTGQETQYF. The CDR3 DNA sequence: TGTGCCAGCAGCCTCGGGACAGGCCAAGAGACCCAGTACTTC.

The V call is TRBV29-1, the J call TRBJ1-5, with D tentatively TRBD1 (5 bases). CDR3 length: 13 amino acids. Germline V lookup: CDR1 SQVTM, CDR2 ANQGSEA. V was trimmed by 8 bases and J by 6 bases, leaving 17 bases between them. The CDR3 protein is CSSGPGRGQPQHF. CDR3 coding DNA: TGCAGCTCAGGACCGGGGAGGGGTCAGCCCCAGCATTTT.

The chain uses TRBV27 and TRBJ2-4; D may be TRBD1 or TRBD2 (5 bases each). CDR1 MNHEY and CDR2 SMNVEV come from the germline V gene (reference sequence). CDR3 length: 15 residues. With 3 bases removed from V and 4 bases from J, the gap between germline ends came to 13 bases. Here the CDR3 DNA reads TGTGCCAGCAGTTTCTACCCGGGACCTAAAAACATTCAGTACTTC. This gives the protein CASSFYPGPKNIQYF.

The CDR3 DNA reads TGTGCCAGCAACGGGGGAACTGGGTCACCCCTCCACTTT. Protein: CASNGGTGSPLHF. This sequence joins TRBV5-8 and TRBJ1-6, with D perhaps TRBD1 (5 bases). Trimming pared 6 bases from V and 10 bases from J, leaving 14 bases between. Germline V lookup: CDR1 SGHTS, CDR2 YDEGEE. This CDR3 region has 13 residues.

The chain joins TRBV28 to TRBJ1-4, with D perhaps TRBD1 (5 bases). V gave up 6 bases and J gave up 6 bases, with 14 bases separating them. Per germline, CDR1 MDHEN and CDR2 SYDVKM. The CDR3 loop spans 14 amino acids. DNA for the CDR3: TGTGCCAGCAGGGCCGGGGGGGAACATGAAAAACTGTTTTTT. Amino acids: CASRAGGEHEKLFF.

The chain is built from TRBV7-9 and TRBJ2-7; no clear D. Germline-derived CDR1 and CDR2 are SEHNR and FQNEAQ (reference sequence). V dropped 6 bases and J dropped 7 bases, with 10 bases sitting between them. The CDR3 is 11 residues long. Written as DNA, the CDR3 is TGTGCCAGCAGACGGGTGGGGGAGCAGTACTTC. This translates into CASRRVGEQYF.

This chain uses TRBV19 with TRBJ2-5; tentative D call: TRBD1 (6 bases). The end of the DNA aligns better with TRBJ2-7, so the J call may be wrong. This CDR3 contains 14 residues. CDR1 is LNHDA, CDR2 SQIVND, per germline (reference sequence). Written as DNA, the CDR3 is TGTGCCAGTAGCCCCGCAGGGGCTGCCTACGAGCAGTACTTC. Its translation is CASSPAGAAYEQYF.

V is TRBV7-9 and J is TRBJ2-1; tentative D call: TRBD2 (6 bases). Germline V gene sequence: CDR1 SEHNR, CDR2 FQNEAQ (reference sequence). Trimming pared 1 base from V and 0 bases from J, leaving 13 bases between. The CDR3 has 17 residues. In DNA form, the CDR3 reads TGTGCCAGCAGCTTAGTCGGAGCGACTAGCTCCTACAATGAGCAGTTCTTC. Its translation: CASSLVGATSSYNEQFF.

Here the CDR3 reads CASSPGGARSSEAFF. In nucleotides, the CDR3 is TGTGCCAGCTCACCGGGGGGTGCTAGAAGTTCTGAAGCTTTCTTT. V usage is TRBV18 and J usage is TRBJ1-1; TRBD1 is a possible D gene (5 bases). The CDR3 consists of 15 residues. From germline, CDR1 is KGHSH and CDR2 LQKENI. The germline V and J ends were trimmed by 3 bases and 6 bases, with 17 bases remaining between them.